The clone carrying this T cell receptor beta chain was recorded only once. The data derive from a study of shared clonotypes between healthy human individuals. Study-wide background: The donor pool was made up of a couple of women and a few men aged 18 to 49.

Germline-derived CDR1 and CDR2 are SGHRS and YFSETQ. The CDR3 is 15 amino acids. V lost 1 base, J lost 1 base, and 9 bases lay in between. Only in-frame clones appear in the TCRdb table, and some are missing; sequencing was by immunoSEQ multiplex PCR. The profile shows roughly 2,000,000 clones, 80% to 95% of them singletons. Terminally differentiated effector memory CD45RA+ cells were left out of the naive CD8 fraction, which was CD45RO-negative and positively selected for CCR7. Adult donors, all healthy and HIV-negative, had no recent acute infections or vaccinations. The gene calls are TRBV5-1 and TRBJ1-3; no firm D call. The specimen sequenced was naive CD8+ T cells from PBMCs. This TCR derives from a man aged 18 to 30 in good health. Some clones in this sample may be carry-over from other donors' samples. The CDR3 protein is CASSLSGISGNTIYF. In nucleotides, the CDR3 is TGCGCCAGCAGCTTGTCTGGGATTTCTGGAAACACCATATATTTT.